The TCR beta chain described here comes from a study of cytomegalovirus exposure and HLA in healthy donors. This clone turned up a few times. Just one base apart from a much larger clone, this may be a read error. 60 Vbeta and 13 Jbeta primers were used in PCR. Repertoires were generated with immunoSEQ multiplex PCR, while TCRdb's copy carries only in-frame clones and drops some. The data contain about 67,000 clones, about 65% of them singletons. V shed 0 bases and J 5 bases; nucleotides not matched to a gene: 9. The length of the CDR3 is 17 residues. CDR1 and CDR2 from the germline V gene are ENHRY and SYGVKD.

This receptor was obtained from a woman in her twenties or thirties in good health and CMV-seronegative. The specimen was PBMCs. The V call is TRBV10-3, the J call TRBJ2-5, with 10 bases fitting TRBD2. The CDR3 here is CAISESNSGGPHETQYF. In DNA, the CDR3 is TGTGCCATCAGTGAGTCGAATAGCGGGGGGCCCCACGAGACCCAGTACTTC.